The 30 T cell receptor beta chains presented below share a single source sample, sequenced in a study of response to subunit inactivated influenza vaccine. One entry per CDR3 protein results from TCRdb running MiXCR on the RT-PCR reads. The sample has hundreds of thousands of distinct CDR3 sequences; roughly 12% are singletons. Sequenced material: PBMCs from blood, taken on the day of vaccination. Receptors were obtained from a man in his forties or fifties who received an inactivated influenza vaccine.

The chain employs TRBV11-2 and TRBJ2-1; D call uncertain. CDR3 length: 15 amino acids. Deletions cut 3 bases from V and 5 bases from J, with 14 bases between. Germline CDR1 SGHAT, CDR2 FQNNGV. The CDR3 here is CASSFRHQVHNEQFF. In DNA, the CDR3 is TGTGCCAGCAGCTTCCGACATCAGGTTCACAATGAGCAGTTCTTC.

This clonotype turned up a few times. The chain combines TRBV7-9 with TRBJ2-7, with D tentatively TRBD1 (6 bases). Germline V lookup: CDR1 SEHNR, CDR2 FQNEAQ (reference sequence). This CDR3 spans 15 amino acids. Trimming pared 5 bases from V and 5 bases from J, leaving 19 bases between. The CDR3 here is CASSKQGLGAHEQYF. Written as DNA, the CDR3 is TGTGCCAGCAGCAAACAGGGATTAGGCGCCCACGAGCAGTACTTC.

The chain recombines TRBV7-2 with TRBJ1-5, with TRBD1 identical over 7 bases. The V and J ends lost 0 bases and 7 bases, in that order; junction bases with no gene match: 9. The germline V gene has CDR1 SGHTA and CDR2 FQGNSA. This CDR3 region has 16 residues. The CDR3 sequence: CASSLAGGGGGQPQHF. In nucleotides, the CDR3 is TGTGCCAGCAGCTTAGCAGGAGGGGGCGGTGGGCAGCCCCAGCATTTT.

In DNA, the CDR3 is TGCAGCGTTGTTAGGGGGGGGGACACCGGGGAGCTGTTTTTT. Encoded protein: CSVVRGGDTGELFF. V gene TRBV29-1 combines with J gene TRBJ2-2, with D perhaps TRBD2 (7 bases). The CDR3 totals 14 residues. Looked up from germline, CDR1 is SQVTM and CDR2 is ANQGSEA. The V end lost 4 bases, the J end lost 3 bases, and 12 bases lay between the germline ends.

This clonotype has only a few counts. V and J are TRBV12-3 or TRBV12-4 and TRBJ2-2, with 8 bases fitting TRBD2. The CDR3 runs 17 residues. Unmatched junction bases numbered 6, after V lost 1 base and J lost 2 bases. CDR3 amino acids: CASSLVVGRANTGELFF. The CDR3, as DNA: TGTGCCAGCAGTTTAGTGGTCGGGAGGGCCAACACCGGGGAGCTGTTTTTT.

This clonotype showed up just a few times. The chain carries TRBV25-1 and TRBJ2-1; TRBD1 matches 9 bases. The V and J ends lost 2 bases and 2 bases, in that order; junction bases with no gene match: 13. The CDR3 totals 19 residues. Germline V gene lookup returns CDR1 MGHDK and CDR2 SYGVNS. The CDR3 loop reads CASSESPGTGRGTYNEQFF. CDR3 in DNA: TGTGCCAGCAGTGAAAGTCCCGGGACAGGGCGCGGGACCTACAATGAGCAGTTCTTC.

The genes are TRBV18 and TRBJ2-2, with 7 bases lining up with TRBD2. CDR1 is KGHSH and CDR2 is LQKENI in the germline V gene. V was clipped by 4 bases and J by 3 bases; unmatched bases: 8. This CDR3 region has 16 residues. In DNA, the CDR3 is TGTGCCAGCTCACTTCTAGCGGTTGGCTACACCGGGGAGCTGTTTTTT. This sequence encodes CASSLLAVGYTGELFF.

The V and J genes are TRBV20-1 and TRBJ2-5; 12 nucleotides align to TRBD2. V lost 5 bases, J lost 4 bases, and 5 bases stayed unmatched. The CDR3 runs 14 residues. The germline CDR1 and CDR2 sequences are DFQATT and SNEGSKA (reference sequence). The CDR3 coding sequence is TGCAGTGCTCAGGCTAGCGGGAGGGCAGAGACCCAGTACTTC. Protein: CSAQASGRAETQYF.

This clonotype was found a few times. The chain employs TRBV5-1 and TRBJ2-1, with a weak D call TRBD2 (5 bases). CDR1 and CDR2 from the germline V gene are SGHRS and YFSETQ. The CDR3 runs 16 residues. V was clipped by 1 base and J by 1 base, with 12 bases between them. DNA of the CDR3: TGCGCCAGCAGCTTGCCGGGGTATTTTTCCTACAATGAGCAGTTCTTC. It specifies CASSLPGYFSYNEQFF.

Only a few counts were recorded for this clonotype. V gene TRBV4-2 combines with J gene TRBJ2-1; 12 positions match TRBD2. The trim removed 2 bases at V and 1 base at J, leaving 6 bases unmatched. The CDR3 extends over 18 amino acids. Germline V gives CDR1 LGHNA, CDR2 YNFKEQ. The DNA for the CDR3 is TGTGCCAGCAGCCAAACATTACTAGCGGGGGGATCCTACAATGAGCAGTTCTTC. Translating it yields CASSQTLLAGGSYNEQFF.

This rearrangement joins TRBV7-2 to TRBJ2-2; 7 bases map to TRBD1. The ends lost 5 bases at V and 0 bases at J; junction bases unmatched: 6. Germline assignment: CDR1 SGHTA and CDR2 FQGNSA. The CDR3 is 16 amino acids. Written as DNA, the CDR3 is TGTGCCAGCAGCCGAAGACAGGGCGCGAACACCGGGGAGCTGTTTTTT. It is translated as CASSRRQGANTGELFF.

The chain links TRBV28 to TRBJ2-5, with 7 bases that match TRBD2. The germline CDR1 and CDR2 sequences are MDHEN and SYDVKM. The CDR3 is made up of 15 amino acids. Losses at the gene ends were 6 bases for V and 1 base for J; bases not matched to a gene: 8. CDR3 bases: TGTGCCAGCAGCCCCTCCGGCGGGGGCCAAGAGACCCAGTACTTC. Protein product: CASSPSGGGQETQYF.

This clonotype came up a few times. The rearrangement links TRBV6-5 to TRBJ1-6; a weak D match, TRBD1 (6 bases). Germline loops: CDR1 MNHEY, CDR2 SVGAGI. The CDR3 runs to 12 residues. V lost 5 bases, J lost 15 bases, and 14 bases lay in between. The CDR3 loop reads CASSKAGTNLHF. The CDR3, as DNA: TGTGCCAGCAGTAAAGCAGGGACAAACCTCCACTTT.

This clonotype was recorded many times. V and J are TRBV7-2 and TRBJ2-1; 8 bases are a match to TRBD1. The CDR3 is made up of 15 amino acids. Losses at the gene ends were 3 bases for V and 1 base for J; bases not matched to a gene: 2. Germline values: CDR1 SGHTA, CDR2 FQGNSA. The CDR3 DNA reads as TGTGCCAGCAGCTTTTGGACAGGGTCCTACAATGAGCAGTTCTTC. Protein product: CASSFWTGSYNEQFF. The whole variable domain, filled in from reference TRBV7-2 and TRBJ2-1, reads GAGVSQSPSNKVTEKGKDVELRCDPISGHTALYWYRQSLGQGLEFLIYFQGNSAPDKSGLPSDRFSAERTGGSVSTLTIQRTQQEDSAVYLCASSFWTGSYNEQFFGPGTRLTVL.

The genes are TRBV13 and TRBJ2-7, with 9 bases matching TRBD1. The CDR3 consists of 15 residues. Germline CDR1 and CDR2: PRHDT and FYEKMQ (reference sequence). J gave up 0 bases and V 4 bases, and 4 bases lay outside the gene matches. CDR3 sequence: CASSWGTGNSYEQYF. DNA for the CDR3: TGTGCCAGCAGCTGGGGGACAGGGAACTCCTACGAGCAGTACTTC.

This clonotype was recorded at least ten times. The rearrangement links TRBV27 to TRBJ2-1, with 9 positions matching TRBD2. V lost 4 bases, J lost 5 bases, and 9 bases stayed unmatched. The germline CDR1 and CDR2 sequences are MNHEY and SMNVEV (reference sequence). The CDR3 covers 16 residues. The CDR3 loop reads CASSYIAGGDNNEQFF. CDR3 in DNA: TGTGCCAGCAGTTATATCGCGGGGGGGGACAACAATGAGCAGTTCTTC.

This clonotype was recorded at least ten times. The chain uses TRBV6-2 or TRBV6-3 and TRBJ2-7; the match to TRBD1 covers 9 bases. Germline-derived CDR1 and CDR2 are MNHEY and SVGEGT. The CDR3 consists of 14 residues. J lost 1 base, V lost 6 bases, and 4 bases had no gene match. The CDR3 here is CASRAGTGSYEQYF. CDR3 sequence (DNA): TGTGCCAGCAGGGCCGGGACAGGGTCCTACGAGCAGTACTTC.

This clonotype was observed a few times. CDR3 DNA sequence: TGTGCCAGCAGCTTGGTAGGGGGCGCTTCGTGGTACGAGCAGTACTTC. Residues: CASSLVGGASWYEQYF. This chain connects TRBV5-6 to TRBJ2-7, with 7 positions matching TRBD1. In germline, CDR1 is SGHDT, CDR2 YYEEEE. The length of the CDR3 is 16 residues. The trim removed 0 bases at V and 4 bases at J, leaving 10 bases unmatched.

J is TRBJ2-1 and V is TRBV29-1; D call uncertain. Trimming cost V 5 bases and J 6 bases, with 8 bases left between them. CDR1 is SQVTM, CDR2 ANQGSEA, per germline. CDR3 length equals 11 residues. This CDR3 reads CSVFLFNEQFF. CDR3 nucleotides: TGCAGCGTTTTTCTCTTCAATGAGCAGTTCTTC.

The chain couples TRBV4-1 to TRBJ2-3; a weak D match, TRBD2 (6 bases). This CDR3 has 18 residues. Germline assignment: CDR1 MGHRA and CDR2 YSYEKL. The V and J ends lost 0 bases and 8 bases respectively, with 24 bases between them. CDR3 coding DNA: TGCGCCAGCAGCCAAGATCACGGTTGGACTACCCGTGACAGTACGCAGTATTTT. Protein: CASSQDHGWTTRDSTQYF.

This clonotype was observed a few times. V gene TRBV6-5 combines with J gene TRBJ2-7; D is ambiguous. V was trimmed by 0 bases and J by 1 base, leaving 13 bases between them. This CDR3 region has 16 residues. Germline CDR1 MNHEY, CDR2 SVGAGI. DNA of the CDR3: TGTGCCAGCAGTTACTCTAACAGATATGCTTCCTACGAGCAGTACTTC. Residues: CASSYSNRYASYEQYF.

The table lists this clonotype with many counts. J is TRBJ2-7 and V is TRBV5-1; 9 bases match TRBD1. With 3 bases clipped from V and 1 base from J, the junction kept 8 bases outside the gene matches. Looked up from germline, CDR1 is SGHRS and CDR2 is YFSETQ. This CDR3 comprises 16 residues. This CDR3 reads CASSSGQGFVSYEQYF. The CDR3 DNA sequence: TGCGCCAGCAGCTCGGGACAGGGTTTTGTGTCCTACGAGCAGTACTTC.

DNA for the CDR3: TGTGCCAGCAGTTTATTTAGGCCGACAGGGATGAGGTCCTACAATGAGCAGTTCTTC. It yields the protein CASSLFRPTGMRSYNEQFF. This chain joins TRBV27 and TRBJ2-1, with TRBD1 matching over 7 bases. V dropped 1 base and J dropped 1; count of bases not matched to a gene: 13. The CDR3 length is 19 residues. Germline V gene lookup returns CDR1 MNHEY and CDR2 SMNVEV (reference sequence).

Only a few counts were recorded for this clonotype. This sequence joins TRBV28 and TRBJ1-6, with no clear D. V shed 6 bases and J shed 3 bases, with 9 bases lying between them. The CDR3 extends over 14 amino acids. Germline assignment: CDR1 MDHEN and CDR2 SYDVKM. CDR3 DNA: TGTGCCAGCAGCGGACGGCGCTATAATTCACCCCTCCACTTT. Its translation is CASSGRRYNSPLHF.

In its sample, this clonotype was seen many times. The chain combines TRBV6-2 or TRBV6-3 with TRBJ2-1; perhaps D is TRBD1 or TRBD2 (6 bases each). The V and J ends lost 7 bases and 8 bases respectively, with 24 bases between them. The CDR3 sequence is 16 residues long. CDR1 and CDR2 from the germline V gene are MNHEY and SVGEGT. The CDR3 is CASTPWRGGGRYEQFF. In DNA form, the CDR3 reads TGTGCCAGCACCCCCTGGAGAGGAGGGGGACGCTATGAGCAGTTCTTC.

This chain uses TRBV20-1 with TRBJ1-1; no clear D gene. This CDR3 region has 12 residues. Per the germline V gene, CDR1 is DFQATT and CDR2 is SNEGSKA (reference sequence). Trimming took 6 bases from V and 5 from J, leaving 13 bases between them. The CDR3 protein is CSAPRSGTEAFF. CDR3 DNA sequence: TGCAGTGCGCCAAGGAGTGGGACTGAAGCTTTCTTT.

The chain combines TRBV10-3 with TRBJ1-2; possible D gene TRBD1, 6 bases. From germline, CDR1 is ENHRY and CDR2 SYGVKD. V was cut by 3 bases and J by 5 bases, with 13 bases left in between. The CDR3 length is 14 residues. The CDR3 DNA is TGTGCCATCAGTGAACGGGGGGCGATATATGGCTACACCTTC. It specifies CAISERGAIYGYTF.

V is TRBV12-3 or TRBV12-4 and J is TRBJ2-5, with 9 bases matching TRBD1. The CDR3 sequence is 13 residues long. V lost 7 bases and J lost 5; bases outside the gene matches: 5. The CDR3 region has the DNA TGTGCCAGCAAGAACAGGGGGCGGGAGACCCAGTACTTC. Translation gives CASKNRGRETQYF.

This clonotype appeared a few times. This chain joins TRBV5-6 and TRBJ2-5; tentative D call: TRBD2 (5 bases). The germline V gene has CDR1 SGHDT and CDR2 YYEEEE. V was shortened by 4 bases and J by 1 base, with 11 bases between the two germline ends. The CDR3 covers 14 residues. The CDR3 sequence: CASSKGLVQETQYF. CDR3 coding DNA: TGTGCCAGCAGCAAAGGACTGGTCCAAGAGACCCAGTACTTC.

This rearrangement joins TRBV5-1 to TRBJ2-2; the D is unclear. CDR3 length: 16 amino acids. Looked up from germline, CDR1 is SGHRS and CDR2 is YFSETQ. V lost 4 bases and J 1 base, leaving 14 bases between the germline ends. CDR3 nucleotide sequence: TGCGCCAGCAGCCATGGCACGGAACGGAACACCGGGGAGCTGTTTTTT. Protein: CASSHGTERNTGELFF.